The 19 T cell receptor beta chains below all came from one sample that was sequenced in a study of siplizumab effects on memory and regulatory T cells. TCRdb keeps only in-frame clones here, not all; method: immunoSEQ multiplex PCR. This sample has around 78,000 clones, with under 95% found just once. Sequencing was carried out using CD8+ T cells sorted from blood. The origin of the receptors is a human donor in good health.

The chain links TRBV28 to TRBJ2-3; unclear D gene. The V and J ends lost 3 bases and 0 bases respectively, with 4 bases between them. From germline, CDR1 is MDHEN and CDR2 SYDVKM. The CDR3 totals 13 residues. CDR3 protein: CASSLESTDTQYF. CDR3 coding DNA: TGTGCCAGCAGTTTGGAGAGCACAGATACGCAGTATTTT. The whole variable domain, remainder taken from reference TRBV28 and TRBJ2-3, is DVKVTQSSRYLVKRTGEKVFLECVQDMDHENMFWYRQDPGLGLRLIYFSYDVKMKEKGDIPEGYSVSREKKERFSLILESASTNQTSMYLCASSLESTDTQYFGPGTRLTVL.

J is TRBJ1-1 and V is TRBV9; 7 nucleotides align to TRBD1. The germline gives CDR1 SGDLS, CDR2 YYNGEE. The length of the CDR3 is 15 residues. The V gene end was trimmed by 6 bases and the J gene end by 0 bases; junction bases not matched to a gene: 8. CDR3 nucleotide sequence: TGTGCCAGCATGGGGACAGTGGGGATGAACACTGAAGCTTTCTTT. The encoded protein is CASMGTVGMNTEAFF.

The chain combines TRBV19 with TRBJ2-5; D gene uncertain. V was clipped by 4 bases and J by 7 bases, with 7 bases between them. Looked up from germline, CDR1 is LNHDA and CDR2 is SQIVND (reference sequence). The CDR3 sequence is 11 residues long. The CDR3 protein is CASSTPGTQYF. DNA of the CDR3: TGTGCCAGTAGTACCCCGGGGACCCAGTACTTC.

The genes are TRBV12-5 and TRBJ1-5; D is undetermined. Per germline, CDR1 LGHNT and CDR2 FRNRAP. V was cut by 4 bases and J by 0 bases, with 7 bases left in between. CDR3 size: 14 residues. The CDR3 DNA is TGTGCTAGTGGTTCAGAGGGTAGCAATCAGCCCCAGCATTTT. This sequence encodes CASGSEGSNQPQHF.

The V and J genes are TRBV10-3 and TRBJ1-2; D possibly corresponds to TRBD1 (6 bases). Germline V gene sequence: CDR1 ENHRY, CDR2 SYGVKD. The CDR3 covers 15 residues. Deletions cut 4 bases from V and 4 bases from J, with 16 bases between. The CDR3 protein is CAISVDRSQGYGYTF. For the CDR3, the DNA is TGTGCCATCAGTGTCGACAGGTCGCAGGGCTATGGCTACACCTTC.

CDR3 amino acids: CASSLTGGVFNQPQHF. CDR3 coding DNA: TGTGCCAGCAGCCTTACAGGGGGCGTTTTTAATCAGCCCCAGCATTTT. J is TRBJ1-5 and V is TRBV5-5; 9 bases fit TRBD1. The V gene's germline CDR1 is SGHKS and CDR2 YYEKEE (reference sequence). The CDR3 loop spans 16 amino acids. The V segment lost 4 bases and the J segment 4 bases; nucleotides outside the gene matches: 9.

V gene TRBV7-9 combines with J gene TRBJ1-4, with TRBD1 matching 9 bases. The ends lost 3 bases at V and 7 bases at J; junction bases unmatched: 3. Germline values: CDR1 SEHNR, CDR2 FQNEAQ (reference sequence). The CDR3 covers 14 residues. The CDR3 sequence is CASSLGQGSEKLFF. The CDR3 region has the DNA TGTGCCAGCAGCTTGGGACAGGGAAGTGAAAAACTGTTTTTT. Variable domain in full (rest from reference TRBV7-9 and TRBJ1-4): DTGVSQNPRHKITKRGQNVTFRCDPISEHNRLYWYRQTLGQGPEFLTYFQNEAQLEKSRLLSDRFSAERPKGSFSTLEIQRTEQGDSAMYLCASSLGQGSEKLFFGSGTQLSVL.

V is TRBV10-3 and J is TRBJ2-5; 11 bases align to TRBD2. With 2 bases clipped from V and 3 bases from J, the junction kept 8 bases outside the gene matches. The CDR3 extends over 17 amino acids. The germline CDR1 and CDR2 sequences are ENHRY and SYGVKD. The CDR3 loop is CAISEGGLAGVEETQYF. The CDR3 DNA reads as TGTGCCATCAGTGAGGGAGGACTAGCGGGCGTGGAAGAGACCCAGTACTTC.

CDR3 region: CASSVDVGQPSDEQYF. CDR3 bases: TGTGCCAGCAGCGTAGACGTGGGACAGCCATCCGACGAGCAGTACTTC. J is TRBJ2-7 and V is TRBV9; TRBD1 aligns across 7 bases. The CDR3 loop spans 16 amino acids. CDR1 and CDR2 from the germline V gene are SGDLS and YYNGEE. The trim removed 0 bases at V and 5 bases at J, leaving 11 bases unmatched.

In this sample, this clone turned up once. This chain connects TRBV11-2 to TRBJ1-1; unclear D gene. From germline, CDR1 is SGHAT and CDR2 FQNNGV. The CDR3 sequence is 14 residues long. V shed 1 base and J shed 0 bases, with 6 bases lying between them. CDR3 sequence (DNA): TGTGCCAGCAGCTTAGGGCAGCTGAACACTGAAGCTTTCTTT. Its protein product is CASSLGQLNTEAFF.

V usage is TRBV7-9 and J usage is TRBJ1-1; 8 bases match TRBD1. V lost 3 bases to trimming and J lost 7 bases; unmatched junction nucleotides: 7. The V gene's germline CDR1 is SEHNR and CDR2 FQNEAQ (reference sequence). The CDR3 consists of 14 residues. This CDR3 reads CASSFNQGASEAFF. The CDR3 bases are TGTGCCAGCAGCTTCAATCAGGGGGCCAGTGAAGCTTTCTTT.

V usage is TRBV27 and J usage is TRBJ2-7, with TRBD1 matching over 9 bases. The CDR3 length is 15 residues. Germline CDR1 and CDR2: MNHEY and SMNVEV (reference sequence). V lost 6 bases to trimming and J lost 3 bases; unmatched junction nucleotides: 9. CDR3 sequence reads: CASSPGQGLDYEQYF. DNA for the CDR3: TGTGCCAGCAGCCCCGGACAGGGGCTAGACTACGAGCAGTACTTC.

The gene calls are TRBV5-6 and TRBJ2-7, with 8 bases aligning to TRBD1. The CDR3 has 12 amino acids. The germline gives CDR1 SGHDT, CDR2 YYEEEE. Germline trimming cut 5 bases from V and 6 bases from J; bases unmatched to any gene: 4. The chain's CDR3 is CASSRTGTEQYF. The CDR3 nucleotides are TGTGCCAGCAGTAGGACAGGGACCGAGCAGTACTTC.

The chain combines TRBV7-9 with TRBJ1-5; a possible D gene is TRBD1 (6 bases). This CDR3 region has 14 residues. The V gene's germline CDR1 is SEHNR and CDR2 FQNEAQ (reference sequence). Trimming removed 1 base at V and 7 bases at J, with 11 bases between. The CDR3 sequence: CASSLVAGEQPQHF. CDR3 nucleotides: TGTGCCAGCAGCTTAGTAGCAGGGGAACAGCCCCAGCATTTT.

This chain uses TRBV6-5 with TRBJ1-1, with a weak D call TRBD1 (5 bases). Trimming left V 2 bases short and J 4 bases short, with 11 bases between. Germline V CDR1 and CDR2: MNHEY, SVGAGI. The CDR3 has 14 residues. As DNA, the CDR3 is TGTGCCAGCAGTTACGGGCAGGGATCCACTGAAGCTTTCTTT. Its translation: CASSYGQGSTEAFF.

The rearrangement links TRBV5-1 to TRBJ2-7; no firm D call. Trimming stripped 1 base from V and 5 bases from J, with 16 bases between. This CDR3 contains 15 residues. The V gene's germline CDR1 is SGHRS and CDR2 YFSETQ. In nucleotides, the CDR3 is TGCGCCAGCAGCTTGAGTCTCTCTGGGTTTGACGAGCAGTACTTC. This translates into CASSLSLSGFDEQYF.

In DNA form, the CDR3 reads TGTGCCAGCAGCCAAGATTTCTGGGGTTCAGTTCTTGGAACTAATGAAAAACTGTTTTTT. As protein: CASSQDFWGSVLGTNEKLFF. The chain employs TRBV4-2 and TRBJ1-4, with D uncertain. The V end lost 0 bases, the J end lost 1 base, and 21 bases lay between the germline ends. The CDR3 totals 20 residues. Germline CDR1 LGHNA, CDR2 YNFKEQ.

V usage is TRBV7-9 and J usage is TRBJ1-1; weak D call: TRBD1 (6 bases). Germline values: CDR1 SEHNR, CDR2 FQNEAQ (reference sequence). Trimming left V 1 base short and J 9 bases short, with 9 bases between. This CDR3 is 12 amino acids long. The CDR3 DNA sequence: TGTGCCAGCAGCTTAGGGGGGACAAAAGCTTTCTTT. It codes for CASSLGGTKAFF.

J is TRBJ2-1 and V is TRBV6-5, with 9 bases fitting TRBD1. CDR1 MNHEY and CDR2 SVGAGI come from the germline V gene. This CDR3 is built from 16 residues. Trimming cost V 0 bases and J 3 bases; bases outside gene matches: 3. Here the CDR3 reads CASSYSTGGIYNEQFF. CDR3 DNA sequence: TGTGCCAGCAGTTACTCTACAGGGGGCATCTACAATGAGCAGTTCTTC.